This TCR beta chain was identified during a study of cytomegalovirus exposure and HLA in healthy donors (dated 2017 in TCRdb). About the study as a whole: An earlier analysis of roughly 570 of the donors reported 250 to 300 Gb of sequence data and 117 million unique TCR beta sequences obtained from about 170 million T cells. About 280 gigabases of sequencing data and tens of millions of unique TCR sequences were included in an early release covering about 700 HLA-typed donors. Among the roughly 380 genotyped donors, about 85% belonged to the genetic ancestry cluster associated with self-reported Caucasian donors. The aim of the study was to test whether cataloging public T cell receptors could identify signatures of past pathogen exposure. The study used immunosequencing to profile the T cell repertoires of approximately 640 subjects and linked those repertoires to cytomegalovirus serostatus. In addition to the first cohort of approximately 670 subjects, a separate validation cohort of approximately 130 different subjects was used. To predict cytomegalovirus infection status, the study brought together high-throughput TCR immunosequencing, statistical association of individual TCRs with disease status, and machine learning. To study patterns of TCR occurrence, a later analysis re-analyzed previously published TCR beta repertoires from 550 to 800 donors and added high-resolution HLA genotyping. Rather than drawing on any new phenotypic data, the later analysis identified candidate immune exposures from TCR beta sequences and the way those sequences occurred across donors. An earlier analysis of 587 of the donors used high-throughput TCR beta sequencing to judge whether each TCR beta V gene segment behaved as functional or pseudogenic. Donor age, sex, ethnicity and CMV serostatus were compiled alongside the repertoire data. Genome-wide SNP genotypes for about 60% of the roughly 670 donors were used in a later genetic analysis, which treated that subset as a discovery cohort. All discovery cohort repertoires had been generated using a single sequencing platform. HLA typing included class I and class II loci at four-digit resolution. The number of typed donors differed by locus: about 620-640 for A, B, C, DRB1 and DQB1; some 500 for DQA1; 606 for DPA1; and some 470 for DPB1. About five DR-DQ haplotypes were handled as single units for association and clustering, since linkage in the cohort was strong. On average, around 240,000 unique TCR beta nucleotide sequences were sequenced per donor among 398 genotyped donors of the cohort, with around 19% of those sequences being non-productive.

As to this clone: Its recognized antigen is unknown. The same CDR3 also results from other DNA sequences found in this sample.

The paper's findings and limits, for the study overall: The earlier analysis of approximately 590 of the donors excluded some 15 rarely observed V segments, including chromosome 9 orphons, because counts were too low. Linkage disequilibrium might explain the correlated functional status among segregating V segments, but an unknown experimental factor could not be ruled out. The presence/absence analyses assumed that sequencing depth was roughly uniform across donors, and that assumption may not be true. In an earlier analysis of 587 of the donors, most TCR beta V segments appeared in productive rearrangements about 87% or about 30% of the time, broadly matching IMGT annotations. Some IMGT-functional V segments, including TRBV6-2 and TRBV6-3, could not be distinguished by the 87-base-pair reads and were therefore excluded. A further reported finding was that TCR beta sequences accurately predicted the HLA-A and HLA-B alleles for most subjects in the first cohort. In vitro tests confirmed that a few of the cytomegalovirus-associated TCR beta chains recognize cytomegalovirus antigens. In a later analysis, several top co-occurrence clusters were reported to appear linked to parvovirus B19, influenza, CMV and Epstein-Barr virus. In a later genetic analysis, a missense DCLRE1C variant was associated with V-gene and J-gene trimming of TCR beta chains, and the association was replicated in an independent cohort. The only immune exposure information available for the cohort was CMV serostatus. According to a later analysis, TCR association rates differed among HLA loci, with DRB1 alleles showing the most associated TCRs and HLA-C alleles showing the fewest. In a later analysis, more than 15,000 TCR beta sequences were associated with specific HLA alleles at a false discovery rate of 0.05. While some public TCRs were present in many individuals, most TCR sequences turned up only very rarely across donors. The study listed 170 or so TCR beta chains as associated with cytomegalovirus. Cytomegalovirus status was reported to be diagnosed by the classifier with high specificity and sensitivity in both the original and validation cohorts. A later analysis found that HLA-associated TCR beta chains were more clonally expanded and had lower generation probabilities than equally common non-associated chains. Because HLA typing was missing for some donors at each locus, association tests included only the typed subset. This cohort had only TCR beta chains sequenced, and the lack of alpha or paired-chain data limited which features could be detected. It was suggested by the authors that the approach could potentially be generalized to other disease states and immunological phenotypes. Most CMV-associated TCR beta chains appeared to be HLA-restricted in a later analysis, and the HLA associations seemed to be driven largely by CMV exposure. Assigning TCR associations to individual alleles was difficult when HLA alleles, especially DR and DQ, strongly co-occurred. In a later genetic analysis, fewer N-insertions in productive TCRs were reported among donors in an Asian-associated ancestry cluster than the approximately 670-donor mean. A group of highly shared sequence variants was considered likely to be a technical artifact of the sequencing pipeline.

The library was built by means of the immunoSEQ multiplex PCR assay. A mixture of 60 forward primers for TCR Vbeta segments and 13 reverse primers for TCR Jbeta segments was used in the multiplex PCR. The CDR3 region of rearranged TCR beta genes was amplified from genomic DNA with a multiplex PCR assay. The Illumina HiSeq System was used to sequence the amplified TCR beta libraries as 87-base-pair reads. Processing in the source paper ran as follows. Across the 500 to 750 repertoires, a later analysis counted 75 million to 90 million unique TCR beta chains, about 10 million of which were shared by at least two donors. Raw reads were error-corrected and collapsed into unique sequences by a nearest-neighbor algorithm in which closely related sequences were merged to remove PCR and sequencing errors. Alignment of CDR3 sequences to IMGT reference sequences was used to assign V, D and J gene segments. For a sequence to be retained, a match of at least six nucleotides was required to both a V gene segment and a J gene segment. A rearrangement was called productive if the CDR3 had no stop codons and remained in frame with V and J, and every other rearrangement was called non-productive. Following IMGT convention, CDR3 was defined as the stretch from the second conserved V-encoded cysteine to the conserved J-encoded phenylalanine. In an earlier analysis of more than 550 of the donors, sequences lacking an unambiguous match to a single V gene segment were excluded. An earlier analysis of just under 600 of the donors called V segments functional above 56.7% productive rearrangements and segregating when the between-donor standard deviation exceeded 5%. A statistical classification framework was developed to diagnose cytomegalovirus status using the catalog of TCR beta chain sequences. In a later analysis, V and J genes were assigned by comparing TCR nucleotide sequences against IMGT/GENE-DB human TR gene sequences. Using the TCRdist pipeline, a later analysis assigned CDR3 sequences along with most-parsimonious VDJ recombination scenarios. In a later analysis, each TCR beta chain was defined by its CDR3 amino acid sequence together with its V-gene family, and reads lacking a unique V-gene family were excluded. A later analysis removed 500 to 600 highly shared, low-generation-probability nucleotide sequences to deal with suspected cross-contamination and a sequencing artifact. For each public chain, a later analysis derived a clonal expansion index from normalized ranks of inferred template counts within each repertoire. A later analysis computed generation probabilities with a VDJ recombination model fitted to out-of-frame rearrangements, and checked the results against IGoR. In a later analysis, hypergeometric tests were used to score TCR-TCR, TCR-HLA and TCR-CMV co-occurrence, with a repertoire-size bias correction applied to TCR pairs. To estimate false discovery rates, a later analysis permuted the HLA or CMV assignments 20 times. In a later analysis, co-occurring TCRs were grouped using DBSCAN, and TCRdist sequence similarity was added for clustering within HLA-allele-positive subsets. For co-occurrence clustering, repertoires with fewer than 30,000 or more than 120,000 public chains were excluded, along with four or five repertoires with anomalous nucleotide sharing. The table comes from immuneACCESS by way of TCRdb, which keeps in-frame sequences with V and J called. Part of the clones is missing from these tables; in studies checked, under half for an unresolved V gene and the rest for unknown reasons. The D gene and trimming were derived from the DNA, and the V and J assignments and clone size from that table. The table of this sample itemizes roughly 100,000 clones. The biggest ten clones account for under 0.7% of the sample.

The germline V gene (reference sequence) specifies LNHDA as CDR1 and SQIVND as CDR2. Including the terminal cysteine and phenylalanine, the CDR3 comprises 14 residues. Solely the CDR3 DNA is kept, with 42 bases framed from the first base. The junction carries 6 bases between V and J, which are trimmed by 3 bases and 0 bases respectively. The cohort consisted of 666 healthy bone marrow donors. All cohort members were sampled while nominally healthy, although unrecorded immune exposures were likely present. The donor tested CMV seronegative and was one of the 352 seronegative cohort members. A peripheral blood sample was collected from each donor, and TCR beta sequencing was performed on peripheral blood mononuclear cells. The Qiagen DNeasy Blood Extraction Kit was used to extract genomic DNA from the blood cell samples.

The sequenced sample was PBMCs. The chain is encoded by TRBV19 joined to TRBJ1-5, with a weak D call of TRBD1 (5 bases match). The clonotype originates from a man aged 45-65 years in good health and CMV-seronegative. CDR3 loop: CASSIDSSNQPQHF. The sequence in DNA is TGTGCCAGTAGTATCGACAGTAGCAATCAGCCCCAGCATTTT.